Sequencing of this T cell receptor (beta chain) was carried out in a study of regulatory T cells in long-lasting Graves disease. As regards this clonotype: The antigen is unknown.

Building the TCR beta libraries relied on iRepertoire HTBI primers, and CDR3 regions underwent Arm-PCR. Per the study methods: The identification of under 65 TRBV and 14 to 15 TRBJ segments was made across samples. TCRdb used MiXCR to reprocess the multiplex PCR reads, holding one entry per CDR3 protein. TCRdb, rather than the study authors, made the V and J calls. The sample consists of about 470,000 distinct CDR3 sequences, less than 25% of them appearing once. This sample's time point: persistent/refractory GD, antithyroid drugs over 5 years with positive TRAb. Researchers made the TCR library from RNA that was extracted from PBMCs. Study-wide points: There were preferences for TRBV28, TRBJ1-2 and TRBJ2-5 in persistent disease. Rather than thyroid tissue, only peripheral blood underwent study.

Trimming cost V 3 bases and J 1 base; bases outside gene matches: 7. CDR1 is MNHGY and CDR2 is SVAAGI in the germline V gene. This CDR3 comprises 17 residues. The V gene is TRBV6-9, the J gene TRBJ2-7; TRBD2 matches 12 bases. The TCR sequence derives from a female donor with Graves disease. This sample comprised peripheral blood mononuclear cells (PBMCs), obtained when the disease was refractory, from a patient treated with antithyroid drugs. CDR3 loop: CASSYRLAGEMSYEQYF. CDR3 DNA sequence: TGTGCCAGCAGTTACCGACTAGCGGGAGAAATGTCCTACGAGCAGTACTTC.